The 21 T cell receptor beta chains below come from one sample, sequenced in a study of vaccination and CD4 T cells after COVID-19. Their antigen targets remain unknown. Treatment: roughly 11-day PBMC culture with coronavirus spike peptide pools or control peptides (ViraFEST assay). CD4+ T cells that had been cultured provided DNA sequenced with the Oncomine TCR Beta short-read assay. Using its own MiXCR run on the PCR reads, TCRdb lists one record per CDR3 protein. The sample lists tens of thousands of distinct CDR3 sequences, around half seen once, with roughly 4.5% in the top ten. Sample: CD4+ T cells from blood, cultured in vitro. Source of these receptors: a human donor who had recovered from COVID-19.

CDR3 sequence (DNA): TGTGCCAGCAGCAAAAGGGGCCAGCGGAGCACAGATACGCAGTATTTT. It translates to CASSKRGQRSTDTQYF. The J gene is TRBJ2-3, the V gene TRBV21-1; TRBD1 was called by the table and not checked on the DNA. TRBV21-1 is designated a pseudogene. There are 16 residues in the CDR3.

The V gene is TRBV20-1, the J gene TRBJ2-7, with 11 bases identical to TRBD2. Trimming cost V 0 bases and J 8 bases; bases outside gene matches: 9. The CDR3 totals 15 residues. Germline values: CDR1 DFQATT, CDR2 SNEGSKA (reference sequence). CDR3 loop: CSARDASSGGPQQYF. The CDR3 DNA reads TGCAGTGCTAGAGATGCGTCTAGCGGGGGGCCGCAGCAGTACTTC.

The V gene is TRBV7-9, the J gene TRBJ2-1, with 9 positions matching TRBD1. J lost 5 bases, V lost 4 bases, and 6 bases had no gene match. This CDR3 has 15 amino acids. In germline, CDR1 is SEHNR, CDR2 FQNEAQ (reference sequence). The CDR3 DNA is TGTGCCAGCAGCTCCCCGGGACAGGGTAACAATGAGCAGTTCTTC. Amino acids: CASSSPGQGNNEQFF.

The V call is TRBV6-1, the J call TRBJ1-5; TRBD1 matches 8 bases. Trimming cost V 6 bases and J 7 bases; bases outside gene matches: 8. CDR1 and CDR2 (germline): MNHNS, SASEGT. This CDR3 has 14 amino acids. The CDR3 DNA sequence: TGTGCCAGCAGGGTAATAACAGGGGGGCAGCCCCAGCATTTT. This translates into CASRVITGGQPQHF.

This clonotype has only a few counts. This chain connects TRBV20-1 to TRBJ2-3, with 10 bases identical to TRBD1. J lost 8 bases, V lost 4 bases, and 18 bases had no gene match. Germline V gene lookup returns CDR1 DFQATT and CDR2 SNEGSKA (reference sequence). The CDR3 totals 17 residues. The chain's CDR3 is CSATIPGQGMSGGTQYF. CDR3 nucleotide sequence: TGCAGTGCTACTATTCCGGGACAGGGGATGTCCGGGGGTACGCAGTATTTT.

V usage is TRBV6-1 and J usage is TRBJ2-6; D is ambiguous. The CDR3 is made up of 15 amino acids. V shed 6 bases and J shed 3 bases, with 12 bases lying between them. The germline gives CDR1 MNHNS, CDR2 SASEGT. This CDR3 reads CASSEIRVGANVLTF. CDR3 bases: TGTGCCAGCAGCGAAATCCGGGTTGGGGCCAACGTCCTGACTTTC.

The chain couples TRBV20-1 to TRBJ2-3; 15 bases map to TRBD2. CDR1 and CDR2 (germline): DFQATT, SNEGSKA (reference sequence). The CDR3 runs to 18 residues. J lost 4 bases, V lost 6 bases, and 14 bases had no gene match. This chain's CDR3 is CSAGPGLAGGSRPDTQYF. As DNA, the CDR3 is TGCAGTGCGGGGCCGGGACTAGCGGGGGGTTCGAGGCCAGATACGCAGTATTTT.

This clonotype was recorded once. The chain carries TRBV23-1 and TRBJ1-6, with TRBD1 as a possible D gene (5 bases). Being an ORF, TRBV23-1 has a function that is uncertain. This CDR3 contains 16 residues. V lost 4 bases, J lost 3 bases, and 13 bases lay in between. The CDR3 DNA reads TGCGCCAGCAGTCCTCCCGAGGGGAGCTATAATTCACCCCTCCACTTT. Its translation: CASSPPEGSYNSPLHF.

The CDR3 nucleotides read TGTGCCAGCAGCTTGCTAGGGGATCAGCCCCAGCATTTT. Translated: CASSLLGDQPQHF. This chain connects TRBV5-5 to TRBJ1-5, with D possibly matching TRBD1 (5 bases). Trimming shortened V by 1 base and J by 5 bases, and 7 bases separated the two germline ends. Germline values: CDR1 SGHKS, CDR2 YYEKEE (reference sequence). This CDR3 has 13 residues.

This clonotype was picked up a small number of times. The J gene is TRBJ1-2, the V gene TRBV29-1, with TRBD1 matching 8 bases. Trimming cost V 4 bases and J 7 bases; bases outside gene matches: 11. This CDR3 region has 14 residues. Germline V gene lookup returns CDR1 SQVTM and CDR2 ANQGSEA. The CDR3 DNA follows: TGCAGCGTTGCCCGGACAGGGCCAGCTGCTGGCTACACCTTC. Translation gives CSVARTGPAAGYTF.

The CDR3 region is CASSSFKRISSTDTQYF. As DNA, the CDR3 is TGTGCCAGCAGTTCCTTTAAGCGGATCTCTAGCACAGATACGCAGTATTTT. The rearrangement links TRBV12-3 or TRBV12-4 to TRBJ2-3; the D gene is possibly TRBD2 (5 bases). The V and J ends lost 4 bases and 0 bases respectively, with 17 bases between them. The CDR3 runs to 17 residues.

The chain is built from TRBV27 and TRBJ2-7, with no clear D. CDR3 length: 15 residues. Germline V gene lookup returns CDR1 MNHEY and CDR2 SMNVEV (reference sequence). V gave up 5 bases and J gave up 2 bases, with 16 bases separating them. The CDR3 DNA reads as TGTGCCAGCAGTCCATCCGCCATAGCAGCCTACGAGCAGTACTTC. Encoded protein: CASSPSAIAAYEQYF.

DNA of the CDR3: TGTGCCAGCAGCCCGTGGGACAGGCTTGCGAACACCGGGGAGCTGTTTTTT. Translation: CASSPWDRLANTGELFF. The gene calls are TRBV7-9 and TRBJ2-2; 8 bases match TRBD1. V shed 5 bases and J 0 bases; nucleotides not matched to a gene: 8. The CDR3 has 17 amino acids. Germline CDR1 and CDR2: SEHNR and FQNEAQ (reference sequence).

The CDR3 DNA reads as TGTGCCAGCAGTTCCGGGACAAACTATGGCTACACCTTC. This codes for CASSSGTNYGYTF. The chain is built from TRBV6-5 and TRBJ1-2; D perhaps matches TRBD1 (6 bases). Between the trimmed V and J ends, which lost 4 bases and 2 bases, there was a span of 8 bases. CDR1 is MNHEY and CDR2 is SVGAGI in the germline V gene. The CDR3 has 13 residues.

The chain employs TRBV6-1 and TRBJ2-7; D is undetermined. Germline-derived CDR1 and CDR2 are MNHNS and SASEGT. The CDR3 is 12 amino acids. V dropped 0 bases and J dropped 7 bases, with 7 bases sitting between them. CDR3 loop: CASSEALFEQYF. The CDR3 region has the DNA TGTGCCAGCAGTGAAGCACTCTTTGAGCAGTACTTC.

The chain is built from TRBV5-4 and TRBJ1-1; a weak D match, TRBD1 (5 bases). The CDR3 length is 13 residues. V was clipped by 4 bases and J by 10 bases, with 17 bases between them. Germline V gene data show CDR1 as SGHNT and CDR2 as YYREEE (reference sequence). The CDR3 sequence: CASSALGVSGAFF. CDR3 nucleotide sequence: TGTGCCAGCAGCGCCTTGGGGGTTTCTGGAGCTTTCTTT.

The chain combines TRBV30 with TRBJ1-1, with no clear D. This CDR3 has 11 residues. V was trimmed by 3 bases and J by 1 base, leaving 3 bases between them. Germline V gene sequence: CDR1 GTSNPN, CDR2 SVGIG (reference sequence). This CDR3 is CAWRKNTEAFF. DNA for the CDR3: TGTGCCTGGAGGAAGAACACTGAAGCTTTCTTT.

This clonotype came up once. For the CDR3, the DNA is TGTGCCACCAGCTCATTCCGCCTACCGGGACGGAGTCAGCCCCAGCATTTT. Encoded protein: CATSSFRLPGRSQPQHF. This rearrangement joins TRBV15 to TRBJ1-5; maybe TRBD1 (5 bases). CDR3 size: 17 residues. Trimming pared 5 bases from V and 6 bases from J, leaving 23 bases between. Per germline, CDR1 LNHNV and CDR2 YYDKDF (reference sequence).

V gene TRBV5-1 combines with J gene TRBJ1-5, with D unresolved. The CDR3 runs to 14 residues. V was pared by 0 bases and J by 4 bases, with 8 bases between. The germline V gene has CDR1 SGHRS and CDR2 YFSETQ. The CDR3 loop is CASSLEGTNQPQHF. CDR3 DNA sequence: TGCGCCAGCAGCTTGGAGGGTACGAATCAGCCCCAGCATTTT.

This clonotype was recorded only once. The CDR3 here is CASSEVRGTDTQYF. CDR3 DNA: TGTGCCAGCAGTGAAGTGCGCGGAACAGATACGCAGTATTTT. The J gene is TRBJ2-3, the V gene TRBV6-1, with no clear D. V lost 1 base to trimming and J lost 3 bases, with 8 bases between them. Germline loops: CDR1 MNHNS, CDR2 SASEGT. The CDR3 has 14 residues.

V usage is TRBV18 and J usage is TRBJ2-7; D gene unclear. This CDR3 is built from 13 residues. Germline CDR1 KGHSH, CDR2 LQKENI. Trimming pared 3 bases from V and 5 bases from J, leaving 11 bases between. The CDR3 DNA reads TGTGCCAGCTCACCTGATAGTGTGAACGAGCAGTACTTC. Protein: CASSPDSVNEQYF. The full variable domain, completed using reference TRBV18 and TRBJ2-7, is NAGVMQNPRHLVRRRGQEARLRCSPMKGHSHVYWYRQLPEEGLKFMVYLQKENIIDESGMPKERFSAEFPKEGPSILRIQQVVRGDSAAYFCASSPDSVNEQYFGPGTRLTVT.